The present TCR beta chain was sequenced within a study of cytomegalovirus exposure and HLA in healthy donors. Study-level findings and limits: First-cohort TCR clusters tended to co-occur in the roughly 130 validation repertoires, a later analysis found. The dataset shows that most TCR sequences were rare, while some public TCRs occurred in many donors.

V shed 7 bases, J shed 2 bases, and the junction held 5 bases outside the gene matches. This CDR3 spans 12 amino acids. In germline, CDR1 is SQVTM, CDR2 ANQGSEA. This clone was seen more than once but under ten times. Its specificity is unknown. Here immunoSEQ multiplex PCR was the method, and the copy in TCRdb shows in-frame clones only, minus some. The sample shows 35,000 to 55,000 clones, 80% to 95% of them seen only once. The rearrangement joins TRBV29-1 to TRBJ2-7, with 7 bases lining up with TRBD2. Sequenced sample: PBMCs. The source of this sequence is a woman younger than 35 in good health and CMV-seronegative. CDR3: CSGGEGPYEQYF. The DNA for the CDR3 is TGCAGCGGGGGGGAGGGACCCTACGAGCAGTACTTC.